The rows below give T cell receptor beta chains drawn from one sample of a study of cytomegalovirus exposure and HLA in healthy donors. Produced via immunoSEQ multiplex PCR; TCRdb's table is partial and in-frame only. This table holds around 150,000 clones, 82% found once. The sequenced material came from PBMCs. The receptors were gathered from a middle-aged man in good health and CMV-seropositive. The CDR3 runs from the conserved cysteine through the conserved F or W. Each record gives: J gene, clone size, V gene, D gene, CDR3 protein, CDR3 DNA. The D gene is left open where the match is weak. Not every row has a clone size; where given, it reads once, few, many or a size class.

J gene: TRBJ1-5; clone size: once; V gene: TRBV30; D gene: NA; CDR3 protein: CAWRQGNQPQHF; CDR3 DNA: TGTGCCTGGAGACAGGGCAATCAGCCCCAGCATTTT
J gene: TRBJ1-1; clone size: NA; V gene: TRBV7-9; D gene: TRBD1; CDR3 protein: CASSLQQGTTEAFF; CDR3 DNA: TGTGCCAGCAGCTTACAACAGGGGACCACTGAAGCTTTCTTT
J gene: TRBJ2-7; clone size: NA; V gene: TRBV7-2; D gene: TRBD2; CDR3 protein: CASSLERSGGGYEQYF; CDR3 DNA: TGTGCCAGCAGCTTAGAGCGGAGCGGGGGGGGATACGAGCAGTACTTC
J gene: TRBJ2-5; clone size: NA; V gene: TRBV28; D gene: NA; CDR3 protein: CASSLGGTVRTQYF; CDR3 DNA: TGTGCCAGCAGTTTAGGGGGGACTGTCCGGACCCAGTACTTC
J gene: TRBJ2-5; clone size: NA; V gene: TRBV19; D gene: TRBD2; CDR3 protein: CASSPPGGWQETQYF; CDR3 DNA: TGTGCCAGTAGTCCCCCGGGGGGGTGGCAAGAGACCCAGTACTTC
J gene: TRBJ2-3; clone size: NA; V gene: TRBV6-5; D gene: NA; CDR3 protein: CASSYRGPTDTDTQYF; CDR3 DNA: TGTGCCAGCAGTTACAGGGGTCCAACAGACACAGATACGCAGTATTTT
J gene: TRBJ2-7; clone size: few; V gene: TRBV6-4; D gene: NA; CDR3 protein: CASSDFGAVQYF; CDR3 DNA: TGTGCCAGCAGTGACTTCGGCGCGGTGCAGTACTTC
J gene: TRBJ2-7; clone size: NA; V gene: TRBV28; D gene: TRBD2; CDR3 protein: CASSLGEAGGYEQYF; CDR3 DNA: TGTGCCAGCAGTTTGGGGGAGGCGGGGGGCTACGAGCAGTACTTC
J gene: TRBJ2-1; clone size: NA; V gene: TRBV27; D gene: TRBD2; CDR3 protein: CASSWGSGRWDEQFF; CDR3 DNA: TGTGCCAGCAGCTGGGGCAGCGGGAGATGGGATGAGCAGTTCTTC
J gene: TRBJ2-7; clone size: once; V gene: TRBV10-3; D gene: NA; CDR3 protein: CAISDDSTVHEQYF; CDR3 DNA: TGTGCCATCAGTGATGACTCCACTGTCCACGAGCAGTACTTC
J gene: TRBJ2-5; clone size: NA; V gene: TRBV19; D gene: NA; CDR3 protein: CASSIDPGIETQYF; CDR3 DNA: TGTGCCAGTAGTATAGATCCAGGGATAGAGACCCAGTACTTC
J gene: TRBJ2-7; clone size: NA; V gene: TRBV11-1; D gene: TRBD1; CDR3 protein: CASSTHRGLYEQYF; CDR3 DNA: TGTGCCAGCAGCACCCACAGGGGGCTCTACGAGCAGTACTTC
J gene: TRBJ2-1; clone size: NA; V gene: TRBV27; D gene: TRBD1; CDR3 protein: CASRPGQGLRGEQFF; CDR3 DNA: TGTGCCAGCAGGCCTGGACAGGGCCTTCGGGGTGAGCAGTTCTTC
J gene: TRBJ2-1; clone size: NA; V gene: TRBV7-9; D gene: NA; CDR3 protein: CASSTRDHYNEQFF; CDR3 DNA: TGTGCCAGCAGCACTCGGGATCACTACAATGAGCAGTTCTTC
J gene: TRBJ2-7; clone size: NA; V gene: TRBV2; D gene: NA; CDR3 protein: CASSEMGRANEQYF; CDR3 DNA: TGTGCCAGCAGTGAGATGGGCAGGGCGAACGAGCAGTACTTC
J gene: TRBJ2-6; clone size: NA; V gene: TRBV11-2; D gene: TRBD2; CDR3 protein: CASSPLGAGAFSGANVLTF; CDR3 DNA: TGTGCCAGCAGCCCCCTAGGAGCGGGGGCTTTCTCTGGGGCCAACGTCCTGACTTTC
J gene: TRBJ2-7; clone size: NA; V gene: TRBV5-1; D gene: NA; CDR3 protein: CASSLSLAAYEQYF; CDR3 DNA: TGCGCCAGCAGCTTGTCATTAGCGGCCTACGAGCAGTACTTC
J gene: TRBJ2-3; clone size: NA; V gene: TRBV6-5; D gene: NA; CDR3 protein: CASSYSPGDTQYF; CDR3 DNA: TGTGCCAGCAGTTACTCACCCGGAGATACGCAGTATTTT
J gene: TRBJ2-5; clone size: NA; V gene: TRBV7-8; D gene: TRBD1; CDR3 protein: CASSLVGTGRFRETQYF; CDR3 DNA: TGTGCCAGCAGCTTAGTGGGGACAGGAAGATTCCGAGAGACCCAGTACTTC
J gene: TRBJ2-3; clone size: NA; V gene: TRBV2; D gene: TRBD1; CDR3 protein: CASKGQVPSGDTQYF; CDR3 DNA: TGTGCCAGCAAGGGACAGGTTCCCTCCGGGGATACGCAGTATTTT
J gene: TRBJ2-3; clone size: NA; V gene: TRBV19; D gene: NA; CDR3 protein: CASSTGVTDTQYF; CDR3 DNA: TGTGCCAGTAGTACAGGGGTTACAGATACGCAGTATTTT
J gene: TRBJ2-3; clone size: once; V gene: TRBV28; D gene: TRBD1; CDR3 protein: CASSLKDRRTDTQYF; CDR3 DNA: TGTGCCAGCAGTCTAAAGGACAGGCGCACAGATACGCAGTATTTT
J gene: TRBJ1-5; clone size: NA; V gene: TRBV28; D gene: NA; CDR3 protein: CASSFGGWNQPQHF; CDR3 DNA: TGTGCCAGCAGTTTCGGGGGGTGGAATCAGCCCCAGCATTTT